This record covers a single TCR beta chain. Its antigen is undetermined. This sample stems from a study of STAT3 mutations in large granular lymphocyte leukemia. At the level of the study: Roughly half the longitudinally sequenced T-LGLL patients had canonical STAT3 mutations.

Overall study findings and caveats: Every T-cell large granular lymphocyte leukemia patient had at least one immunodominant TCR beta clonotype.

Tens of thousands of productive templates were obtained per sample on average. The table came from immunoSEQ multiplex PCR; TCRdb's copy has only in-frame clones and leaves some out. Here the sample spans about 3,300 clones, roughly 44% being singletons. CDR3 length: 15 residues. Germline values: CDR1 SEHNR, CDR2 FQNEAQ (reference sequence). Germline trimming cut 7 bases from V and 2 bases from J; bases unmatched to any gene: 10. The V and J genes are TRBV7-9 and TRBJ1-2; TRBD1 matches 7 bases. The sequencing sample was made of peripheral blood mononuclear cells. The origin of this receptor is a man between 45 and 60 years old with T-cell large granular lymphocyte leukemia. Some clones in this sample may be carry-over from other donors' samples. CDR3 residues: CASTRSGTENYGYTF. Here the CDR3 DNA reads TGTGCCAGCACCCGATCTGGGACAGAGAACTATGGCTACACCTTC.